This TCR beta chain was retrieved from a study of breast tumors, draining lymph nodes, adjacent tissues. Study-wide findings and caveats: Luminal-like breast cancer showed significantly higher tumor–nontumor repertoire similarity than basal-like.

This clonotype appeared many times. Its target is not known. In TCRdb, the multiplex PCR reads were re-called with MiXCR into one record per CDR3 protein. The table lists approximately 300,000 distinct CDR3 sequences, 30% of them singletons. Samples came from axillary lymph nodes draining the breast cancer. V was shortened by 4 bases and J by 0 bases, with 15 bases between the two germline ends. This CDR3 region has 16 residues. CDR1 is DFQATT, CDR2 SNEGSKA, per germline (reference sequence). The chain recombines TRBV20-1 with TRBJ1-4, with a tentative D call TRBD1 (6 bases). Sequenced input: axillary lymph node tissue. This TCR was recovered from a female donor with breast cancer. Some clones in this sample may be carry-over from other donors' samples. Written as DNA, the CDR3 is TGCAGTGCTACGGGGGCGCGTGATGCAACTAATGAAAAACTGTTTTTT. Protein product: CSATGARDATNEKLFF.